One T cell receptor beta chain is described in this entry. Clones were read by immunoSEQ multiplex PCR, and TCRdb kept only the in-frame ones, dropping some. The data contain about 470,000 clones, about nine tenths of them seen just once; the ten biggest clones take up roughly 4.3%. Treatment defined: around 19 received Ad26.COV2.S at low or high dose, single or two shots; several received placebo; per-sample allocation not given. Sampling took place 63 days after the first vaccine or placebo injection. The germline V gene encodes CDR1 MNHEY and CDR2 SVGAGI. The CDR3 extends over 15 amino acids. V was shortened by 2 bases and J by 0 bases, with 11 bases between the two germline ends. The sample originates from a study of Ad26.COV2.S vaccination and SARS-CoV-2 variants.

The material sequenced was peripheral blood, taken in a trial of Ad26.COV2.S vaccine versus placebo. V and J are TRBV6-5 and TRBJ2-7; tentative D call: TRBD1 (6 bases). The receptor's source is a person between 18 and 65 years old who received the Ad26.COV2.S COVID-19 vaccine or a placebo. In DNA form, the CDR3 reads TGTGCCAGCAGTTACACTTTAGGGGGCTCCTACGAGCAGTACTTC. Its protein product is CASSYTLGGSYEQYF.